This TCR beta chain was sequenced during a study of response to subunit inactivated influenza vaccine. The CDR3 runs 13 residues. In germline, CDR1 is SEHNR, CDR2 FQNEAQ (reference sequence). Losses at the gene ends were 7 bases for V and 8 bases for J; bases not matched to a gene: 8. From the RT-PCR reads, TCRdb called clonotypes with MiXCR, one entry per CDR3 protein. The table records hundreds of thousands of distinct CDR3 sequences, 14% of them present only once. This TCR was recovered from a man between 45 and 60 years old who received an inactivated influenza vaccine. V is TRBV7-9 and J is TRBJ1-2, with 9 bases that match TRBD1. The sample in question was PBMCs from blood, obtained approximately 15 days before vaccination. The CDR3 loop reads CASTVGTGRGYTF. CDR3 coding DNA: TGTGCCAGCACCGTGGGGACAGGGAGAGGCTACACCTTC.